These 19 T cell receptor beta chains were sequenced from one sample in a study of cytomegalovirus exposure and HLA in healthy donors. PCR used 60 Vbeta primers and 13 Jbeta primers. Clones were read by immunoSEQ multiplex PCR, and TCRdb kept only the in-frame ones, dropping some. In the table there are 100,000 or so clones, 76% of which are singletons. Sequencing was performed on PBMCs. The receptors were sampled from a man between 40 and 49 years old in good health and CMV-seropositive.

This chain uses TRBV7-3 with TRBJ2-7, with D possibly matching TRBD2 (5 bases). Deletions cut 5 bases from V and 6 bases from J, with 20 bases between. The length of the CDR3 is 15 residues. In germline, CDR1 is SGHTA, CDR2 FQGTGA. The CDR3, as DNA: TGTGCCAGCAGCCTCTATCCCTCAGGACTTGGCGAGCAGTACTTC. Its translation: CASSLYPSGLGEQYF.

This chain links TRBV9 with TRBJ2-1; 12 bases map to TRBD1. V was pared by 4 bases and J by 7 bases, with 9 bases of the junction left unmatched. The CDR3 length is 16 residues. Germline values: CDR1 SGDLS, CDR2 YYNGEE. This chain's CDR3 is CASSPRGQGAANEQFF. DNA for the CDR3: TGTGCCAGCAGCCCCCGGGGACAGGGGGCGGCGAATGAGCAGTTCTTC.

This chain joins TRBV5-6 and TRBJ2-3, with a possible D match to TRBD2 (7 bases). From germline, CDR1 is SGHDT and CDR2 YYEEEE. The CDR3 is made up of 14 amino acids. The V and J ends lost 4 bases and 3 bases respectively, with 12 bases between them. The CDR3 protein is CASSGGARTDTQYF. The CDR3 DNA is TGTGCCAGCAGCGGGGGGGCCAGGACAGATACGCAGTATTTT.

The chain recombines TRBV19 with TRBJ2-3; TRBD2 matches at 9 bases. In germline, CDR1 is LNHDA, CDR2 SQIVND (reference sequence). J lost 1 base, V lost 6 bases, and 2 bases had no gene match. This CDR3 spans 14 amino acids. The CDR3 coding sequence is TGTGCCAGTAGATTAGCGGGGGGCACAGATACGCAGTATTTT. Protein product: CASRLAGGTDTQYF.

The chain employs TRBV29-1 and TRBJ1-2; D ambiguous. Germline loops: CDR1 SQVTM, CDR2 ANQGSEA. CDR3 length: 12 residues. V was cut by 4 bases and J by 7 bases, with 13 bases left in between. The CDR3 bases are TGCAGCGTTGGTGATCCCGAGAGTGGCTACACCTTC. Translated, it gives CSVGDPESGYTF.

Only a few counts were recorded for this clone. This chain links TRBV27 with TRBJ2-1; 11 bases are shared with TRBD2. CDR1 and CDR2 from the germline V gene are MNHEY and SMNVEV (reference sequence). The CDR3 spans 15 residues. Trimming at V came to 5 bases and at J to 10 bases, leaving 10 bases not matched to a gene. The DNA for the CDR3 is TGTGCCAGCAGTCCCGGGACTAGCGGTCTGGCGGAGCAGTTCTTC. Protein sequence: CASSPGTSGLAEQFF.

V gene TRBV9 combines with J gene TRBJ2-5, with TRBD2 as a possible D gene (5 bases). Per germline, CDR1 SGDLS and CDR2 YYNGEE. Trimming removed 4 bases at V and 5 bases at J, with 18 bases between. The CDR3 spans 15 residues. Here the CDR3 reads CASSSREGTGETQYF. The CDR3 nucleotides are TGTGCCAGCAGCTCCAGAGAGGGCACCGGGGAGACCCAGTACTTC.

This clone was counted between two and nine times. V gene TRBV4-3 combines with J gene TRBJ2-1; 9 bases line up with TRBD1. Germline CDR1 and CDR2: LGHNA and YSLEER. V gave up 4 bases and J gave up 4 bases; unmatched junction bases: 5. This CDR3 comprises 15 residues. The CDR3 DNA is TGCGCCAGCAGCCCGACGGACAGGGGATACAATGAGCAGTTCTTC. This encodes CASSPTDRGYNEQFF.

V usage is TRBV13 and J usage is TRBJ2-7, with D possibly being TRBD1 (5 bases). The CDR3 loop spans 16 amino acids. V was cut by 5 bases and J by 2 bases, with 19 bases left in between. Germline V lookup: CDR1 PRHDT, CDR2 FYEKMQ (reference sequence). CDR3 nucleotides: TGTGCCAGCAGCCCCCCCCCAGGGAAGGGGACCTACGAGCAGTACTTC. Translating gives CASSPPPGKGTYEQYF.

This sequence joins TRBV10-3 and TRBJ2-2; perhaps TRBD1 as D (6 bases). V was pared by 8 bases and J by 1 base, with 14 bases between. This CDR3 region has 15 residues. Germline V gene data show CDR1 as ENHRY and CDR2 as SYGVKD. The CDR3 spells CAIGPQGMNTGELFF. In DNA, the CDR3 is TGTGCCATCGGGCCACAGGGAATGAACACCGGGGAGCTGTTTTTT.

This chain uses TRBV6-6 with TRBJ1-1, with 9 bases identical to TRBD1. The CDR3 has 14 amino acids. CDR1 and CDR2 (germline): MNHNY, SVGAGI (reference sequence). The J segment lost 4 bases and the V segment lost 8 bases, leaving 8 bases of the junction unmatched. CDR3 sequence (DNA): TGTGCCAGCTCCGGGACAGGGCCTTTCACTGAAGCTTTCTTT. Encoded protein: CASSGTGPFTEAFF.

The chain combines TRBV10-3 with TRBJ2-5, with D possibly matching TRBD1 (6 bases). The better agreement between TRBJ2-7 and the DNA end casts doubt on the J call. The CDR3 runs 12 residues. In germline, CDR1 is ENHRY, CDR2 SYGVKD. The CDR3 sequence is CAIGQFSYEQYF. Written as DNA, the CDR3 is TGTGCCATCGGACAGTTCTCCTACGAGCAGTACTTC.

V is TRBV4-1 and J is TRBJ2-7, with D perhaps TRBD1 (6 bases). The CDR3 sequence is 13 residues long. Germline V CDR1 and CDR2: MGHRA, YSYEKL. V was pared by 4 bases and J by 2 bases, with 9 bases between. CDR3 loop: CASSLGTTYEQYF. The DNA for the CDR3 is TGCGCCAGCAGCCTCGGGACAACCTACGAGCAGTACTTC.

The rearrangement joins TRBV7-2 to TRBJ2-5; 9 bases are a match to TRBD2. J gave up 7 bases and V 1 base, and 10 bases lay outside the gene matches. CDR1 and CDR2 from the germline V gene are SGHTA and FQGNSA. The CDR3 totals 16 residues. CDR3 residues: CASSLVIAGALGTQYF. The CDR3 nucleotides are TGTGCCAGCAGCTTAGTAATAGCGGGAGCTCTAGGGACCCAGTACTTC.

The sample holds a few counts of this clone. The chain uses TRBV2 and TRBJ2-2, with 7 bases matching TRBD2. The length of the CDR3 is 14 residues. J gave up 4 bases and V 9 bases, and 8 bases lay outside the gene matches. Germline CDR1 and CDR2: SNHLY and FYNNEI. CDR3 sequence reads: CASGGEGGTGELFF. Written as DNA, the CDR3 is TGTGCCAGTGGGGGGGAGGGTGGCACCGGGGAGCTGTTTTTT. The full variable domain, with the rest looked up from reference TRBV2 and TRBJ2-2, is EPEVTQTPSHQVTQMGQEVILRCVPISNHLYFYWYRQILGQKVEFLVSFYNNEISEKSEIFDDQFSVERPDGSNFTLKIRSTKLEDSAMYFCASGGEGGTGELFFGEGSRLTVL.

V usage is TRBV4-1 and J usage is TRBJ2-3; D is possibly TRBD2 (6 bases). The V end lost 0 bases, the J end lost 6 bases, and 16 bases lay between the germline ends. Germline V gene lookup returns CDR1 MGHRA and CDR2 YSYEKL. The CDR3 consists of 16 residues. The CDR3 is CASSQERGHPGDTQYF. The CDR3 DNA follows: TGCGCCAGCAGCCAAGAGCGGGGCCACCCTGGGGATACGCAGTATTTT.

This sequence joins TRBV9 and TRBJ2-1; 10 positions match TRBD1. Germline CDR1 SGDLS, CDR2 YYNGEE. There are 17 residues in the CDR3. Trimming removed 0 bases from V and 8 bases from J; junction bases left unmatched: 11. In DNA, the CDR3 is TGTGCCAGCAGCGTAGGCCGGGGACAGGGGATATCCCATGAGCAGTTCTTC. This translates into CASSVGRGQGISHEQFF.

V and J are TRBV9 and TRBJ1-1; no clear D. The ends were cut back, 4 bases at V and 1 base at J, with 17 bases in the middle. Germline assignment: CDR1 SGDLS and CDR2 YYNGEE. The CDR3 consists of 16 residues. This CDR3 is CASSPPPEAWNTEAFF. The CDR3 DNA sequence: TGTGCCAGCAGCCCCCCTCCCGAGGCCTGGAACACTGAAGCTTTCTTT.

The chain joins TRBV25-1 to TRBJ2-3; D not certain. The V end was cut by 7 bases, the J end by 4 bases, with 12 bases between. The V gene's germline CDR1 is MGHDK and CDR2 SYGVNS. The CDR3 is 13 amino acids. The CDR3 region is CASKAMRPDTQYF. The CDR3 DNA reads TGTGCCAGCAAGGCGATGCGGCCAGATACGCAGTATTTT.